The text below deals with one T cell receptor beta chain. This sample is part of a study of blood T cell repertoires in COVID-19. Study-level information: From the United States, Italy and Spain came samples of acute and convalescent COVID-19. PBMCs, B-cell-depleted T cells, or T cells provided the cDNA or gDNA that made up the material.

Repertoires were generated with immunoSEQ multiplex PCR, while TCRdb's copy carries only in-frame clones and drops some. The sample consists of tens of thousands of clones, roughly 89% of them appearing once. Germline values: CDR1 DFQATT, CDR2 SNEGSKA (reference sequence). This CDR3 is built from 15 residues. V was cut by 3 bases and J by 0 bases, with 12 bases left in between. Followed longitudinally, the Seattle patients had been enrolled during active infection. Input material: peripheral blood. The clonotype comes from an older woman with COVID-19, enrolled during active disease. The chain employs TRBV20-1 and TRBJ1-5, with D possibly being TRBD1 (5 bases). The CDR3 loop reads CSASPTAISNQPQHF. The CDR3 region has the DNA TGCAGTGCTAGTCCGACAGCGATTAGCAATCAGCCCCAGCATTTT.